This paragraph covers one T cell receptor (beta chain) sequence. Antigen unknown. The sample originates from a study of CD8 T cells in Susac syndrome. Study-level points and caveats: The number of individuals included in the study's TCR sequencing and HLA analysis was acknowledged as relatively small.

TCR beta sequences were obtained from blood CD8+ and CD4+ T cells. Random hexamers served to reverse transcribe roughly 0.5 to 1 ug RNA. The TCR beta CDR3 was amplified by immunoSEQ multiplex PCR across 54 Vbeta, 13 Jbeta. TCRdb itself ran the immunoSEQ multiplex PCR reads through MiXCR, one entry per CDR3 protein. This table holds approximately 150,000 distinct CDR3 sequences, 80% found once. The clonotype originates from a human donor with multiple sclerosis. Material: CD8+ T cells from PBMCs.

The CDR3 is CASSVNGEAFF. The DNA for the CDR3 is TGTGCCAGCAGTGTTAACGGTGAAGCTTTCTTT. This rearrangement joins TRBV27 to TRBJ1-1; D gene uncertain. This CDR3 is built from 11 residues. CDR1 is MNHEY and CDR2 is SMNVEV in the germline V gene (reference sequence). Deletions cut 5 bases from V and 7 bases from J, with 8 bases between.